This entry lists 32 T cell receptor beta chains sequenced from one sample in a study of T-cell memory formation after mild COVID-19 (TCRdb year 2021). Libraries were constructed by 5' RACE. Instrument used: Illumina NovaSeq 6000. TCRdb redid the processing of the public reads, applying fastp at Q25 and MiXCR, and retained in-frame beta chains. For every CDR3 protein sequence, its rows merge into one entry that carries the most common genes and DNA. This sample has around 390,000 distinct CDR3 sequences in its table, and approximately 15% of those were observed once. Of the sample, 20% to 25% is held by the ten largest clones. Sequenced: PBMCs or a T cell subset sorted from them (not recorded which). Receptors originate from a man between 18 and 29 years old who had mild COVID-19 (a few samples of this study predate the infection). The sample titles of this study are shuffled in the database, so cell type and time point are left out; the donor was told from shared clones.

As regards this clonotype: A much larger clone differs from this one at a single base, so this may be a read error. The chain recombines TRBV11-2 with TRBJ2-2, with D maybe TRBD2 (5 bases). V was clipped by 4 bases and J by 1 base, with 7 bases between them. CDR1 is SGHAT and CDR2 is FQNNGV in the germline V gene. The CDR3 totals 14 residues. The CDR3 spells CASSSDWNTGELFF. As DNA, the CDR3 is TGTGCCAGCAGCTCGGACTGGAACACCGGGGAGCTGTTTTTT.

Only a few counts were recorded for this clonotype. The chain is built from TRBV2 and TRBJ1-2; no reliable D call. The germline V gene encodes CDR1 SNHLY and CDR2 FYNNEI. This CDR3 region has 12 residues. Deletions cut 1 base from V and 7 bases from J, with 7 bases between. The CDR3 DNA sequence: TGTGCCAGCAGTGAAGTGGCAGGTGGCTACACCTTC. Its translation: CASSEVAGGYTF.

The V gene is TRBV9, the J gene TRBJ2-2, with no clear D. The V and J ends lost 0 bases and 0 bases respectively, with 9 bases between them. Germline-derived CDR1 and CDR2 are SGDLS and YYNGEE. This CDR3 spans 16 amino acids. In DNA, the CDR3 is TGTGCCAGCAGCGTAGCCGGGCAGACGAACACCGGGGAGCTGTTTTTT. This sequence encodes CASSVAGQTNTGELFF.

This clonotype occurred a few times. This rearrangement joins TRBV6-2 or TRBV6-3 to TRBJ2-7; TRBD2 agrees at 7 bases. From germline, CDR1 is MNHEY and CDR2 SVGEGT. CDR3 length equals 14 residues. The V segment lost 5 bases and the J segment 6 bases; nucleotides outside the gene matches: 10. CDR3 in DNA: TGTGCCAGCAGTCCGGGGACTAACTACGGCGAGCAGTACGTC. Protein sequence: CASSPGTNYGEQYV.

CDR3 nucleotides: TGTGCCAGCAGTTACGGCGGGGGGGACTCCAGGGAGACCCAGTACTTC. Translated: CASSYGGGDSRETQYF. This sequence joins TRBV6-5 and TRBJ2-5, with TRBD2 matching 9 bases. CDR3 length: 16 amino acids. Germline CDR1 reads MNHEY; CDR2 reads SVGAGI. J lost 5 bases, V lost 2 bases, and 9 bases had no gene match.

The table lists this clonotype with a few counts. This chain uses TRBV12-3 or TRBV12-4 with TRBJ2-2; D is ambiguous. The CDR3 covers 14 residues. The V end lost 2 bases, the J end lost 9 bases, and 13 bases lay between the germline ends. The CDR3 loop is CASSLWPNSRELFF. CDR3 coding DNA: TGTGCCAGCAGTTTATGGCCAAATAGCCGGGAGCTGTTTTTT.

This chain connects TRBV19 to TRBJ1-1; D gene unclear. Germline CDR1 reads LNHDA; CDR2 reads SQIVND (reference sequence). The CDR3 contains 13 residues. The V end lost 5 bases, the J end lost 0 bases, and 7 bases lay between the germline ends. CDR3 amino acids: CASSAVVNTEAFF. CDR3 bases: TGTGCCAGTAGTGCGGTAGTGAACACTGAAGCTTTCTTT.

On this clonotype itself: A single base separates this from a much larger clone, so it may be a read error. V is TRBV7-9 and J is TRBJ2-1; perhaps D is TRBD1 or TRBD2 (6 bases each). The germline V gene has CDR1 SEHNR and CDR2 FQNEAQ (reference sequence). Deletions cut 1 base from V and 10 bases from J, with 8 bases between. The CDR3 sequence is 12 residues long. The CDR3 region is CASSLEGGEQFF. Written as DNA, the CDR3 is TGTGCCAGCAGCTTAGAAGGGGGGGAGCAGTTCTTC.

The chain uses TRBV28 and TRBJ2-5; D remains ambiguous. The CDR3 runs to 13 residues. Deletions cut 4 bases from V and 3 bases from J, with 9 bases between. CDR1 is MDHEN, CDR2 SYDVKM, per germline. The CDR3, as DNA: TGTGCCAGCAGTTCAATACCCGAAGAGACCCAGTACTTC. Its protein is CASSSIPEETQYF. Looking up the rest from reference TRBV28 and TRBJ2-5 gives the full variable domain: DVKVTQSSRYLVKRTGEKVFLECVQDMDHENMFWYRQDPGLGLRLIYFSYDVKMKEKGDIPEGYSVSREKKERFSLILESASTNQTSMYLCASSSIPEETQYFGPGTRLLVL.

The gene calls are TRBV28 and TRBJ2-1, with 7 bases identical to TRBD1. The germline V gene has CDR1 MDHEN and CDR2 SYDVKM. The CDR3 sequence is 13 residues long. Trimming cost V 7 bases and J 8 bases; bases outside gene matches: 8. CDR3 in amino acids: CASNSQGVDEQFF. As DNA, the CDR3 is TGTGCCAGCAATTCCCAGGGGGTCGATGAGCAGTTCTTC.

This clonotype was recorded a few times. The rearrangement links TRBV20-1 to TRBJ2-1, with a weak D call TRBD1 (6 bases). Deletions cut 0 bases from V and 4 bases from J, with 16 bases between. The CDR3 extends over 16 amino acids. CDR1 is DFQATT, CDR2 SNEGSKA, per germline (reference sequence). The CDR3 is CSARDLPGEPYNEQFF. CDR3 nucleotide sequence: TGCAGTGCTAGAGACTTACCAGGGGAACCTTACAATGAGCAGTTCTTC.

This clonotype has just a few counts. The genes are TRBV12-3 or TRBV12-4 and TRBJ2-1; D perhaps matches TRBD2 (6 bases). The CDR3 length is 16 residues. V dropped 1 base and J dropped 10 bases, with 20 bases sitting between them. The CDR3 is CASSLVGYPDGGEQFF. The CDR3 DNA is TGTGCCAGCAGTTTAGTAGGCTATCCCGACGGGGGAGAGCAGTTCTTC.

This clonotype was recorded a few times. The chain joins TRBV6-6 to TRBJ2-5; TRBD1 might be the D (5 bases). V lost 2 bases and J lost 3, with 7 bases in between. The CDR3 consists of 13 residues. The germline V gene encodes CDR1 MNHNY and CDR2 SVGAGI (reference sequence). Written as DNA, the CDR3 is TGTGCCAGCAGTTACGTGACAGAAGAGACCCAGTACTTC. It translates to CASSYVTEETQYF.

The rearrangement joins TRBV7-9 to TRBJ2-1, with 9 bases matching TRBD2. CDR1 is SEHNR, CDR2 FQNEAQ, per germline (reference sequence). The CDR3 has 14 residues. Trimming cost V 3 bases and J 5 bases; bases outside gene matches: 2. CDR3 residues: CASSLVAGDNEQFF. In DNA form, the CDR3 reads TGTGCCAGCAGCTTGGTAGCGGGGGACAATGAGCAGTTCTTC.

This chain links TRBV29-1 with TRBJ2-1; D is undetermined. The CDR3 consists of 12 residues. Germline CDR1 is SQVTM and CDR2 is ANQGSEA. V was clipped by 7 bases and J by 5 bases, with 12 bases between them. The CDR3 region has the DNA TGCAGCGCTCCCAACCGGAACAATGAGCAGTTCTTC. It specifies CSAPNRNNEQFF.

The chain links TRBV5-4 to TRBJ1-1, with 8 bases that match TRBD1. Trimming cost V 4 bases and J 11 bases; bases outside gene matches: 10. Germline CDR1 SGHNT, CDR2 YYREEE (reference sequence). The CDR3 covers 13 residues. This CDR3 is CASSRDRPNEAFF. CDR3 nucleotides: TGTGCCAGCAGCAGGGACAGGCCAAATGAGGCTTTCTTT.

The V and J genes are TRBV7-2 and TRBJ2-7; D is uncertain. The CDR3 loop spans 12 amino acids. Trimming pared 4 bases from V and 7 bases from J, leaving 11 bases between. The germline V gene has CDR1 SGHTA and CDR2 FQGNSA. Written as DNA, the CDR3 is TGTGCCAGCAGCTCGGGCCTGAGGGAGCAGTACTTC. It yields the protein CASSSGLREQYF.

J is TRBJ2-1 and V is TRBV11-2; TRBD2 agrees at 9 bases. The ends lost 5 bases at V and 4 bases at J; junction bases unmatched: 12. Germline assignment: CDR1 SGHAT and CDR2 FQNNGV. The CDR3 extends over 17 amino acids. CDR3 in amino acids: CASSITGLAKMYNEQFF. In nucleotides, the CDR3 is TGTGCCAGCAGCATCACCGGACTAGCGAAAATGTACAATGAGCAGTTCTTC.

This clonotype was recorded at least ten times. The CDR3, as DNA: TGTGCCAGCAGCTTAGCAGGGGCCGGGGCCAACGTCCTGACTTTC. This sequence encodes CASSLAGAGANVLTF. J is TRBJ2-6 and V is TRBV7-2, with D tentatively TRBD1 (5 bases). CDR1 and CDR2 from the germline V gene are SGHTA and FQGNSA. Trimming left V 0 bases short and J 4 bases short, with 7 bases between. The CDR3 is 15 amino acids.

This clonotype has a handful of counts. This chain links TRBV11-2 with TRBJ2-6; D gene ambiguous. Trimming pared 5 bases from V and 0 bases from J, leaving 11 bases between. In germline, CDR1 is SGHAT, CDR2 FQNNGV. CDR3 length equals 16 residues. CDR3: CASSPTIVSGANVLTF. CDR3 in DNA: TGTGCCAGCAGCCCTACCATCGTCTCTGGGGCCAACGTCCTGACTTTC.

This clonotype was detected many times. V usage is TRBV7-2 and J usage is TRBJ2-3; the D is unclear. V lost 1 base and J lost 0, with 5 bases in between. CDR1 and CDR2 (germline): SGHTA, FQGNSA. This CDR3 spans 14 amino acids. The CDR3 region is CASSLVRSTDTQYF. For the CDR3, the DNA is TGTGCCAGCAGCTTAGTTAGGAGCACAGATACGCAGTATTTT.

The chain carries TRBV12-3 or TRBV12-4 and TRBJ2-1, with 9 positions matching TRBD1. This CDR3 has 15 amino acids. With 6 bases clipped from V and 4 bases from J, the junction kept 7 bases outside the gene matches. The CDR3 nucleotides read TGTGCCAGCAGCCCACCGGGACAGGGTTACAATGAGCAGTTCTTC. Residues: CASSPPGQGYNEQFF.

This clonotype was seen at least ten times. The chain is built from TRBV7-2 and TRBJ2-2; the D is unclear. The CDR3 has 14 amino acids. V was clipped by 8 bases and J by 3 bases, with 13 bases between them. Germline loops: CDR1 SGHTA, CDR2 FQGNSA. DNA for the CDR3: TGTGCCAGCTCCATACAGAAATACACCGGGGAGCTGTTTTTT. This sequence encodes CASSIQKYTGELFF.

This sequence joins TRBV4-3 and TRBJ2-3, with 11 bases identical to TRBD2. V lost 0 bases and J lost 9; bases outside the gene matches: 14. Germline lookup yields CDR1 LGHNA and CDR2 YSLEER. There are 18 residues in the CDR3. CDR3 protein: CASSQDRDSGGARDTQYF. The DNA of the CDR3 is TGCGCCAGCAGCCAAGATCGTGATAGCGGGGGGGCAAGGGACACGCAGTATTTT.

V is TRBV7-3 and J is TRBJ2-1; 10 bases align to TRBD1. This CDR3 is 16 amino acids long. The germline CDR1 and CDR2 sequences are SGHTA and FQGTGA. V dropped 5 bases and J dropped 7; count of bases not matched to a gene: 11. This chain's CDR3 is CASSESGDRGKNEQFF. The DNA of the CDR3 is TGTGCCAGCAGCGAGTCAGGGGACAGGGGTAAGAATGAGCAGTTCTTC.

The sample holds a few counts of this clonotype. The chain combines TRBV7-9 with TRBJ2-7; 9 positions agree with TRBD1. Germline CDR1 and CDR2: SEHNR and FQNEAQ (reference sequence). Unmatched junction bases numbered 3, after V lost 3 bases and J lost 6 bases. The CDR3 runs to 13 residues. This CDR3 is CASSLGQGTEQYF. CDR3 DNA: TGTGCCAGCAGCTTGGGACAGGGAACCGAGCAGTACTTC.

This clonotype has just a few counts. DNA for the CDR3: TGTGCCAGCAGTTACTCGGAAACTGGAGGCTACACCTTC. This codes for CASSYSETGGYTF. J is TRBJ1-2 and V is TRBV6-5; D gene unclear. Germline assignment: CDR1 MNHEY and CDR2 SVGAGI. V was clipped by 0 bases and J by 8 bases, with 10 bases between them. The CDR3 runs 13 residues.

In the case of this clonotype: Since a much larger clone is just one base distant, this may be a read error. The chain employs TRBV20-1 and TRBJ2-3; 7 bases map to TRBD1. Germline CDR1 is DFQATT and CDR2 is SNEGSKA (reference sequence). The V segment lost 4 bases and the J segment 6 bases; nucleotides outside the gene matches: 16. CDR3 length equals 16 residues. The CDR3 region is CSATLKTGTTQDTQYF. In DNA form, the CDR3 reads TGCAGTGCTACTCTCAAGACAGGGACCACACAGGATACGCAGTATTTT.

The rearrangement uses TRBV5-1 and TRBJ1-6; D ambiguous. V lost 0 bases and J lost 1, with 8 bases in between. The CDR3 runs to 16 residues. Germline V gene lookup returns CDR1 SGHRS and CDR2 YFSETQ. The CDR3 loop is CASSLAEGSYNSPLHF. The DNA of the CDR3 is TGCGCCAGCAGCTTGGCCGAGGGTTCCTATAATTCACCCCTCCACTTT. Full variable domain (missing parts from reference TRBV5-1 and TRBJ1-6): KAGVTQTPRYLIKTRGQQVTLSCSPISGHRSVSWYQQTPGQGLQFLFEYFSETQRNKGNFPGRFSGRQFSNSRSEMNVSTLELGDSALYLCASSLAEGSYNSPLHFGNGTRLTVT.

This clonotype was seen repeatedly, ten times or more. In DNA, the CDR3 is TGTGCCACCCAGGGGGCGGGGTTCCCCACAGATACGCAGTATTTT. Its protein product is CATQGAGFPTDTQYF. This chain connects TRBV27 to TRBJ2-3, with 8 bases that match TRBD1. Germline loops: CDR1 MNHEY, CDR2 SMNVEV (reference sequence). CDR3 length: 15 amino acids. After removal of 10 bases from V and 2 bases from J, the junction contained 11 bases not matched to a gene.

This clonotype has only a few counts. The chain is built from TRBV20-1 and TRBJ2-1, with 14 bases matching TRBD2. Germline CDR1 is DFQATT and CDR2 is SNEGSKA (reference sequence). There are 17 residues in the CDR3. V lost 1 base to trimming and J lost 4 bases; unmatched junction nucleotides: 6. This CDR3 is CSARGAGLAGEYNEQFF. The CDR3 DNA reads as TGCAGTGCTAGAGGGGCGGGACTAGCGGGGGAGTACAATGAGCAGTTCTTC.

The V gene is TRBV19, the J gene TRBJ2-2, with D tentatively TRBD1 (6 bases). V lost 5 bases and J lost 5, with 15 bases in between. This CDR3 comprises 15 residues. Germline CDR1 LNHDA, CDR2 SQIVND (reference sequence). CDR3 sequence reads: CASSGRAGTTGELFF. For the CDR3, the DNA is TGTGCCAGTAGTGGACGGGCAGGGACAACCGGGGAGCTGTTTTTT.